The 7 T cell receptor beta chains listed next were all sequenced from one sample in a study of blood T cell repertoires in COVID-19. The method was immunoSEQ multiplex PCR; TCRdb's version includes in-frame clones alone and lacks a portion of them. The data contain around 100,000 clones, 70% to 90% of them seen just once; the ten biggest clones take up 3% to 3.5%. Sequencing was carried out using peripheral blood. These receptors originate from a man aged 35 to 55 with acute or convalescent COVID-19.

The CDR3 bases are TGTGCCAGTACCAGGGGACAATCCTACGAGCAGTACTTC. Residues: CASTRGQSYEQYF. The J gene is TRBJ2-7, the V gene TRBV19, with D possibly matching TRBD1 (6 bases). Germline CDR1 is LNHDA and CDR2 is SQIVND (reference sequence). The CDR3 length is 13 residues. V was clipped by 7 bases and J by 1 base, with 11 bases between them.

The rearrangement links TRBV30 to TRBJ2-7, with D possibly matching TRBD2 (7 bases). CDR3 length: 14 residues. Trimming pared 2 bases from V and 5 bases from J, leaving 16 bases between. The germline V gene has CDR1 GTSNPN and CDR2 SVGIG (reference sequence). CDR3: CAWSPGQGRDEQYF. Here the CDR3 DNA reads TGTGCCTGGAGTCCAGGGCAGGGGAGGGACGAGCAGTACTTC.

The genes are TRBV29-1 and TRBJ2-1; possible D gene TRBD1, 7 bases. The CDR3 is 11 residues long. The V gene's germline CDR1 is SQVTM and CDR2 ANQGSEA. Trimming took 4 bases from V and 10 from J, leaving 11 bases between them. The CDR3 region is CSVAQGGEQFF. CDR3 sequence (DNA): TGCAGCGTTGCTCAGGGGGGCGAGCAGTTCTTC.

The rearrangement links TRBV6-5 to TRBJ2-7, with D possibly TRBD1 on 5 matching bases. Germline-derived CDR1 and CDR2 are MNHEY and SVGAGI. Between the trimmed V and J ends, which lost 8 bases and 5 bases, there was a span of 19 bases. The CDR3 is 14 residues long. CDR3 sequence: CASDSSRANHEQYF. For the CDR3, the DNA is TGTGCCAGCGACAGCTCCCGGGCTAACCACGAGCAGTACTTC.

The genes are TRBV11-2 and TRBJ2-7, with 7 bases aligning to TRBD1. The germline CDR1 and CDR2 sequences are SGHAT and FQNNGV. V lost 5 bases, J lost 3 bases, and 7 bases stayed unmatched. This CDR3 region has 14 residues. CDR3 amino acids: CASSPRTGYYEQYF. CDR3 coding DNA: TGTGCCAGCAGCCCACGGACAGGCTACTACGAGCAGTACTTC.

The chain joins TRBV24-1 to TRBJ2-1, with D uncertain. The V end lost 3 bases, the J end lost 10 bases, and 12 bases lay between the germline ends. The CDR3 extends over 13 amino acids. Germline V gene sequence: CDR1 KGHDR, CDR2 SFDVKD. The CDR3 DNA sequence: TGTGCCACCAGTGATCCCCCAGTCACCGAGCAGTTCTTC. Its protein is CATSDPPVTEQFF.

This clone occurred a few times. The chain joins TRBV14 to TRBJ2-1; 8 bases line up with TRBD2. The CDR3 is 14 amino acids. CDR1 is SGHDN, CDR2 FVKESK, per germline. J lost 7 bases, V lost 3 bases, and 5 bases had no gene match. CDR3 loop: CASSHVGGANEQFF. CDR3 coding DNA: TGTGCCAGCAGCCATGTCGGGGGGGCTAATGAGCAGTTCTTC.